Shown below are 2 T cell receptor beta chains from a single sample sequenced in a study of shared clonotypes between healthy human individuals (dated by TCRdb to about 2020). CD8 naive samples were CD45RO-negative cells positively selected for CCR7, giving a CD45RA+CCR7+ population that excluded TemRA cells. Library construction relied on the immunoSEQ multiplex PCR assay. TCRdb obtained this table from immuneACCESS and retained in-frame rearrangements with V and J assigned. These tables miss some clones; where compared with another copy, unresolved V genes account for less than half of the shortfall, and the remainder is unexplained. Across this sample there are about 800,000 clones, with roughly 96% seen only once. The top ten clonotypes cover over 0.2% of the sample. The sample comprised naive CD8+ T cells sorted from blood. The sample's cell subset or site label, in plain terms: CD45RA+CCR7+. These receptors were taken from a man aged 25-40 years in good health.

The rearrangement uses TRBV19 and TRBJ2-1, with TRBD2 identical over 9 bases. In germline, CDR1 is LNHDA, CDR2 SQIVND (reference sequence). V lost 4 bases to trimming and J lost 8 bases; unmatched junction nucleotides: 9. The CDR3 has 15 residues. The CDR3 nucleotides are TGTGCCAGTAGTAGTTGGGGCGGGAGGGCCGATGAGCAGTTCTTC. This gives the protein CASSSWGGRADEQFF.

V gene TRBV6-1 combines with J gene TRBJ2-7; D call uncertain. CDR3 size: 14 residues. Trimming removed 0 bases from V and 4 bases from J, with 10 bases in between. The germline gives CDR1 MNHNS, CDR2 SASEGT. CDR3 loop: CASSEATVEYEQYF. DNA for the CDR3: TGTGCCAGCAGTGAAGCGACGGTCGAGTACGAGCAGTACTTC.